Listed here are 3 T cell receptor beta chains from one sample, sequenced in a study of T-cell reconstitution after alpha-beta-depleted transplantation in children. Preparation of the TCRbeta library involved a method that used unique molecular identifiers. TCRdb reprocessed the PCR reads with MiXCR, giving one entry per CDR3 protein. This table has about 230,000 distinct CDR3 sequences, 9% to 10% appearing once. The sequences come from PBMCs from the stem cell graft donor, collected from the stem cell graft. These receptor sequences come from a human donor who donated a stem cell graft to a child with SCID.

CDR3 region: CASSLVGRGSEQYF. In nucleotides, the CDR3 is TGCGCCAGCAGCTTGGTCGGCAGGGGGAGCGAGCAGTACTTC. The chain recombines TRBV5-1 with TRBJ2-7; 7 positions match TRBD1. In germline, CDR1 is SGHRS, CDR2 YFSETQ. V lost 0 bases and J lost 6; bases outside the gene matches: 6. This CDR3 comprises 14 residues.

Regarding this clonotype: A junction end diverges from the germline sequence, so it may reflect a read error. The chain couples TRBV20-1 to TRBJ2-2, with D hard to call. The CDR3 length is 16 residues. Germline loops: CDR1 DFQATT, CDR2 SNEGSKA (reference sequence). CDR3 bases: TGCTGTGCTAGAGACATTCTAGGTGGGAACACCGGGGAGCTGTTTTTT. Protein: CCARDILGGNTGELFF.

This clonotype was counted many times. The chain has TRBV7-9 and TRBJ1-1; D not resolved. The CDR3 loop spans 14 amino acids. The germline CDR1 and CDR2 sequences are SEHNR and FQNEAQ (reference sequence). Trimming left V 4 bases short and J 1 base short, with 10 bases between. The CDR3 loop reads CASSSTQQNTEAFF. CDR3 in DNA: TGTGCCAGCAGCTCCACACAGCAGAACACTGAAGCTTTCTTT. The variable domain in full, with the rest retrieved from reference TRBV7-9 and TRBJ1-1, is DTGVSQNPRHKITKRGQNVTFRCDPISEHNRLYWYRQTLGQGPEFLTYFQNEAQLEKSRLLSDRFSAERPKGSFSTLEIQRTEQGDSAMYLCASSSTQQNTEAFFGQGTRLTVV.